This T cell receptor (beta chain) was documented in a study of blood T cell repertoires in COVID-19. On the study more broadly: Acute-phase and convalescent COVID-19 samples originated in the United States, Italy and Spain. In each case, the material was cDNA or gDNA derived from T cells, B-cell-depleted T cells, or PBMCs.

Patients in Seattle were enrolled during active infection, then followed longitudinally. The V gene's germline CDR1 is SEHNR and CDR2 FQNEAQ (reference sequence). V was shortened by 5 bases and J by 3 bases, with 18 bases between the two germline ends. The CDR3 extends over 16 amino acids. The data were produced by immunoSEQ multiplex PCR, yet TCRdb's version contains in-frame clones alone and is incomplete. The repertoire holds 70,000 or so clones, around 86% seen once, with 15% to 20% in the top ten. The sequence derives from a man aged 40-49 years with COVID-19, enrolled during active disease. The rearrangement joins TRBV7-9 to TRBJ2-3; maybe TRBD1 (7 bases). The sequencing sample was made of peripheral blood. CDR3 sequence: CASSTGGGALTDTQYF. The CDR3 DNA follows: TGTGCCAGCAGCACAGGAGGGGGCGCGTTGACAGATACGCAGTATTTT.